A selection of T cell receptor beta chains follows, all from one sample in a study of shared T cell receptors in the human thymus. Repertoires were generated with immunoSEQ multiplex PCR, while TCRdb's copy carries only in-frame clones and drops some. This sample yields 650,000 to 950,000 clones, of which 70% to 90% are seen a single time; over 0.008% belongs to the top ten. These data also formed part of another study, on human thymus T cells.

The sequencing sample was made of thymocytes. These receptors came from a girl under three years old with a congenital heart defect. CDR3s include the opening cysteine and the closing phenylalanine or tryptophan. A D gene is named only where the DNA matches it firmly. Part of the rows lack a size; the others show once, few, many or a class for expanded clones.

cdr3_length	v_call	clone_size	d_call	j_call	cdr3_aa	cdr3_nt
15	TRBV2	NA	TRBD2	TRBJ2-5	CASSPFWSGGETQYF	TGTGCCAGCAGTCCCTTTTGGAGCGGGGGGGAGACCCAGTACTTC
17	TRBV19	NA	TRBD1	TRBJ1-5	CASSLPAGTVSNQPQHF	TGTGCCAGTAGTCTGCCGGCAGGGACAGTTAGCAATCAGCCCCAGCATTTT
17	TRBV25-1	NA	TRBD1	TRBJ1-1	CASRRSLGPGGETEAFF	TGTGCCAGCAGGAGGTCTTTGGGCCCAGGGGGCGAAACTGAAGCTTTCTTT
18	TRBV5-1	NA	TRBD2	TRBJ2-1	CASSLNKAGPPSYNEQFF	TGCGCCAGCAGCTTAAATAAAGCGGGACCACCCTCCTACAATGAGCAGTTCTTC
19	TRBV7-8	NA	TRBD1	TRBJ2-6	CASSLGRTGYRSGANVLTF	TGTGCCAGCAGCTTAGGTAGGACAGGGTATCGATCTGGGGCCAACGTCCTGACTTTC
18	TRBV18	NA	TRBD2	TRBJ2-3	CASSPETSGGNRTDTQYF	TGTGCCAGCTCACCAGAAACTAGCGGGGGGAACCGCACAGATACGCAGTATTTT
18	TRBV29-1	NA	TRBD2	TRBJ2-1	CSAAGTSGGAGPYNEQFF	TGCAGCGCCGCCGGGACTAGCGGGGGGGCCGGGCCTTACAATGAGCAGTTCTTC
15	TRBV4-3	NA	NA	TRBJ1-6	CASSQDRHEYSPLHF	TGCGCCAGCAGCCAAGATAGACATGAATACTCACCCCTCCACTTT
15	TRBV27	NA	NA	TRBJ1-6	CASSQRASGGSPLHF	TGTGCCAGCAGTCAGAGGGCCAGCGGCGGTTCACCCCTCCACTTT
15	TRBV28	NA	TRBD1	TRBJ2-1	CASSFKGQGADEQFF	TGTGCCAGCAGTTTCAAAGGACAGGGTGCCGATGAGCAGTTCTTC
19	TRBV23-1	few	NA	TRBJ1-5	CASSQSSGQGGASNQPQHF	TGCGCCAGCAGTCAATCGTCTGGGCAGGGTGGGGCGAGCAATCAGCCCCAGCATTTT
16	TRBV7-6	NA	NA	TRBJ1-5	CASSPTGTYSNQPQHF	TGTGCCAGCAGCCCGACAGGAACATATAGCAATCAGCCCCAGCATTTT
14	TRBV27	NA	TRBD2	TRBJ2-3	CASSPGLAGDTQYF	TGTGCCAGCAGTCCGGGACTAGCAGGAGATACGCAGTATTTT
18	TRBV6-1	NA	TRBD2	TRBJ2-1	CASRERTSGGLGGSEQFF	TGTGCCAGCAGGGAACGGACTAGCGGGGGTCTCGGCGGGAGTGAGCAGTTCTTC
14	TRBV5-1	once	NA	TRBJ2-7	CASSLDPRQSPCYF	TGCGCCAGCAGCTTGGACCCCCGACAGAGTCCTTGTTACTTC
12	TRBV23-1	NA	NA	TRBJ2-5	CASSQSEETQYF	TGCGCCAGCAGTCAATCGGAGGAGACCCAGTACTTC
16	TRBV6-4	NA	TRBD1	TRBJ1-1	CASSAGPDREVTEAFF	TGTGCCAGCAGCGCTGGCCCCGACAGGGAAGTCACTGAAGCTTTCTTT
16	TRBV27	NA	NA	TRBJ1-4	CASSYSDSHKGEKLFF	TGTGCCAGCAGTTACTCGGACAGCCATAAAGGTGAAAAACTGTTTTTT
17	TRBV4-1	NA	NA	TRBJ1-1	CASSHGDSRNHHTEAFF	TGCGCCAGCAGCCATGGTGACAGTAGGAACCATCACACTGAAGCTTTCTTT
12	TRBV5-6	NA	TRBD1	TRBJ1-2	CASRNRGHGYTF	TGTGCCAGCAGGAACAGGGGGCACGGCTACACCTTC